A selection of T cell receptor beta chains follows, all from one sample in a study of blood T cell repertoires in COVID-19. Only in-frame clones appear in the TCRdb table, and some are missing; sequencing was by immunoSEQ multiplex PCR. Of tens of thousands of clones listed, around nine tenths were seen once; the top ten hold 13% to 15%. Sequencing was carried out using peripheral blood. These receptors came from a human donor in a cohort sampled during active COVID-19. The CDR3 runs from the conserved cysteine through the conserved F or W. D genes are given only for firm matches. The size field is filled for only some rows; it gives once, few, many or a size class.

clone_size	j_call	d_call	v_call	cdr3_nt	cdr3_aa
NA	TRBJ1-2	NA	TRBV3-1/TRBV3-2	TGTGCCAGCAGCCAAAGGAAGATGGAGGATGGCTACACCTTC	CASSQRKMEDGYTF
NA	TRBJ2-5	NA	TRBV21-1	TGTGCCAGCAGCCACCGACTAGCGGGGGGACAAGAGACCCAGTACTTC	CASSHRLAGGQETQYF
NA	TRBJ1-1	NA	TRBV3-1/TRBV3-2	TGTGCCAGCAGCCAGGGGGACACCTTTAGGAACACTGAAGCTTTCTTT	CASSQGDTFRNTEAFF
NA	TRBJ1-2	NA	TRBV7-2	TGTGCCAGCAGCTTAGCCAGGGGTTATGGGTATGGCTACACCTTC	CASSLARGYGYGYTF
NA	TRBJ2-1	NA	TRBV14	TGTGCCAGCAGCCAGGTACTAGGTGAGCAGTTCTTC	CASSQVLGEQFF
NA	TRBJ1-4	NA	TRBV6-6	TGTGCCAGCAGTCGTCAAATGGTTTCAGGGTATGAAAAACTGTTTTTT	CASSRQMVSGYEKLFF
NA	TRBJ1-1	NA	TRBV28	TGTGCCAGCAGTTTAAGCCGGGTCACTGAAGCTTTCTTT	CASSLSRVTEAFF
once	TRBJ1-1	TRBD1	TRBV7-9	TGTGCCAGCAGCCCCCCGACAGGGGGGAACACTGAAGCTTTCTTT	CASSPPTGGNTEAFF
once	TRBJ2-7	TRBD1	TRBV6-6	TGTGCCAGCACCGGGACAGCACCTTACGAGCAGTACTTC	CASTGTAPYEQYF
few	TRBJ1-6	TRBD1	TRBV19	TGTGCCAGTAGATTCCTCCGGGACAGCGATTTGGGTGATTCACCCCTCCACTTT	CASRFLRDSDLGDSPLHF
NA	TRBJ2-5	NA	TRBV3-1/TRBV3-2	TGTGCCAGCAGCCATGGAGCAGCCCAAGAGACCCAGTACTTC	CASSHGAAQETQYF
NA	TRBJ1-4	TRBD1	TRBV7-6	TGTGCCAGCAGCTCCGGACAGGGGCAGAATGAAAAACTGTTTTTT	CASSSGQGQNEKLFF
NA	TRBJ1-4	NA	TRBV6-5	TGTGCCAGCAGACCCCAACAGGGTTCGCGTGAAAAACTGTTTTTT	CASRPQQGSREKLFF
once	TRBJ2-3	TRBD1	TRBV5-5	TGTGCCAGCTGCTGTCGACAGGGGGTTATTTCAGATACGCAGTATTTT	CASCCRQGVISDTQYF
NA	TRBJ1-1	NA	TRBV7-2	TGTGCCAGCAGCTTAAGGGTTCCCAAACAGGGATTAAACACTGAAGCTTTCTTT	CASSLRVPKQGLNTEAFF
NA	TRBJ2-7	NA	TRBV6-2/TRBV6-3	TGTGCCAGCAGTTATGGAGACAGATCCTACGAGCAGTACTTC	CASSYGDRSYEQYF
NA	TRBJ1-1	NA	TRBV10-3	TGTGCCATCAGTGAGTCAGGGGTATCTGAAGCTTTCTTT	CAISESGVSEAFF
NA	TRBJ1-6	NA	TRBV4-3	TGCGCCAGCAGCCAAGGGCAAAAATCCCTTTCACCCCTCCACTTT	CASSQGQKSLSPLHF
NA	TRBJ1-2	NA	TRBV12-3/TRBV12-4	TGTGCCAGCAGTCCCGGGACAAGCTATGGCTACACCTTC	CASSPGTSYGYTF
NA	TRBJ1-5	NA	TRBV6-2/TRBV6-3	TGTGCCAGCAGTTACTCCCTCTCGGCGGGGCAGCCCCAGCATTTT	CASSYSLSAGQPQHF
NA	TRBJ1-1	NA	TRBV6-2/TRBV6-3	TGTGCCAGCATCCCGTTTAATGTGAACACTGAAGCTTTCTTT	CASIPFNVNTEAFF
NA	TRBJ1-2	NA	TRBV18	TGTGCCAGCTCACCAGGGGCCTCATTAAACTATGGCTACACCTTC	CASSPGASLNYGYTF
NA	TRBJ2-3	TRBD1	TRBV4-3	TGCGCCAGCAGCCGTGGACAGGGGGTCGCAGATACGCAGTATTTT	CASSRGQGVADTQYF
once	TRBJ2-5	NA	TRBV19	TGTGCCAGTAGTATCGAGACCGCGGGGACCCAGTACTTC	CASSIETAGTQYF
NA	TRBJ1-2	NA	TRBV19	TGTGCCAGTAGTACAGGGGAATATAGCTATGGCTACACCTTC	CASSTGEYSYGYTF
NA	TRBJ2-5	NA	TRBV9	TGTGCCAGCAGCGTAGACGCAAGCGTTAAAGAGACCCAGTACTTC	CASSVDASVKETQYF
NA	TRBJ2-1	NA	TRBV7-2	TGTGCCAGCAGCTTAGAACCGGGGGGCGCCAATGAGCAGTTCTTC	CASSLEPGGANEQFF
few	TRBJ2-7	NA	TRBV7-9	TGTGCCAGCAGCTTAGGTTGGGCAGGGGCGACATTC	CASSLGWAGATF
NA	TRBJ2-5	NA	TRBV19	TGTGCCAGTAGTTCCCCCTACGGGGGAGAGACCCAGTACTTC	CASSSPYGGETQYF
NA	TRBJ2-5	NA	TRBV4-3	TGCGCCAGCAGCCGTGAGGGGGAAACAGAGACCCAGTACTTC	CASSREGETETQYF
NA	TRBJ1-5	TRBD1	TRBV11-1	TGTGCCAGCAGCGACAGGGGGCTAGGACAGCCCCAGCATTTT	CASSDRGLGQPQHF
NA	TRBJ1-1	NA	TRBV6-5	TGTGCCAGCCTCGGGGGGGGGAACACTGAAGCTTTCTTT	CASLGGGNTEAFF
NA	TRBJ2-7	TRBD2	TRBV2	TGTGCCAGCAGTGCCGGGGACTACTCTTACGAGCAGTACTTC	CASSAGDYSYEQYF
NA	TRBJ1-1	TRBD1	TRBV6-5	TGTGCCAGCAGTTACTCTCAGGGGGTTAACACTGAAGCTTTCTTT	CASSYSQGVNTEAFF
NA	TRBJ1-2	NA	TRBV4-1	TGCGCCAGCAGCCAAGTTAACGCGGGCAGTTATGGCTACACCTTC	CASSQVNAGSYGYTF
once	TRBJ2-7	NA	TRBV6-5	TGTGCCAGCAAGCAGGTATCCTACGAGCAGTACTTC	CASKQVSYEQYF
NA	TRBJ2-7	NA	TRBV18	TGTGCCAGCTCACCACGGAGGGGCGACGAGCAGTACTTC	CASSPRRGDEQYF
NA	TRBJ1-1	NA	TRBV19	TGTGCCAGTAGTATCCAGGCCGAGAACACTGAAGCTTTCTTT	CASSIQAENTEAFF
few	TRBJ2-7	NA	TRBV19	TGTGCCAGTAGTATGGGACTGGGACTCTACGAGCAGTACTTC	CASSMGLGLYEQYF
NA	TRBJ2-7	NA	TRBV10-1	TGCGCCAGCAGTGGAGGGACTTCCCCCTACGAGCAGTACTTC	CASSGGTSPYEQYF
few	TRBJ2-2	TRBD2	TRBV2	TGTGCCAGCAAAGGACTAGTCTCCACCGGGGAGCTGTTTTTT	CASKGLVSTGELFF
NA	TRBJ2-4	NA	TRBV4-1	TGCGCCAGCAGCCAGAATTGGGGGCTAGTCAAAAACATTCAGTACTTC	CASSQNWGLVKNIQYF
NA	TRBJ1-6	NA	TRBV3-1/TRBV3-2	TGTGCCAGCAGCCAAGCTCAGGGTAGGTCACCCCTCCACTTT	CASSQAQGRSPLHF